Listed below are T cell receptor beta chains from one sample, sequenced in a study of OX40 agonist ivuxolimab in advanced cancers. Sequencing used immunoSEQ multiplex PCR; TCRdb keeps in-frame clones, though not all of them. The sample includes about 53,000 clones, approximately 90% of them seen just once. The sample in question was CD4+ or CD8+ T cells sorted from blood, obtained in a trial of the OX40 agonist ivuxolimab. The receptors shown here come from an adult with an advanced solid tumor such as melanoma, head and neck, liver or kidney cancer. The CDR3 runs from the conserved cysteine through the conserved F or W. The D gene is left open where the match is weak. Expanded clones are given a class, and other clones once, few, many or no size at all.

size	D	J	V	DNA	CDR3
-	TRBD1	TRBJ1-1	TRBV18	TGTGCCAGCTCACCACCGGGACAGATGAACACTGAAGCTTTCTTT	CASSPPGQMNTEAFF
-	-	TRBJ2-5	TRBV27	TGTGCCAGCAGTTTAGGGTATGGGGAGACCCAGTACTTC	CASSLGYGETQYF
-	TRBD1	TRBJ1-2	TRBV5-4	TGTGCCAGCAGCCCCGCCACAGGGGGTAACTATGGCTACACCTTC	CASSPATGGNYGYTF
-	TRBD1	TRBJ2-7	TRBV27	TGTGCCAGCAGTCCGACAGGGGTACGGCTCTACGGGCAGTACTTC	CASSPTGVRLYGQYF
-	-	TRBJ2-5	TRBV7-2	TGTGCCAGCAGCTTGGGTGGGGCACACGAGAGAGAGACCCAGTACTTC	CASSLGGAHERETQYF
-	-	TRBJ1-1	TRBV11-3	TGTGCCAGCAGCGCGTCGGGGGATCACACTGAAGCTTTCTTT	CASSASGDHTEAFF
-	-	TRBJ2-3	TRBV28	TGTGCCAGCAGTTTCACAGACACAGATACGCAGTATTTT	CASSFTDTDTQYF
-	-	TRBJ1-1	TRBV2	TGTGCCAGCAGTGTATCCAGGTTGCCCACTGAAGCTTTCTTT	CASSVSRLPTEAFF
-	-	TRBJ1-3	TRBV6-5	TGTGCCAGCGGCAGGGTTTCTGGAAACACCATATATTTT	CASGRVSGNTIYF
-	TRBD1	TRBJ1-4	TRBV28	TGTGCCAGCAGTTTAAGCAGGGGGCAGGAAAAACTGTTTTTT	CASSLSRGQEKLFF
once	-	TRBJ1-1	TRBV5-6	TGTGCCAGCAGCTTGGGAGTGGACCTAGAAGCTTTCTTT	CASSLGVDLEAFF
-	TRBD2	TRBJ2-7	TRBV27	TGTGCCAGCAGTTTATCGAGTAGCGGGGCGAGCTCCTACGAGCAGTACTTC	CASSLSSSGASSYEQYF
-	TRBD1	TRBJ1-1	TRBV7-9	TGTGCCAGCAGCTCTGGACAGGGGCGCGGGTTGATCACTGAAGCTTTCTTT	CASSSGQGRGLITEAFF
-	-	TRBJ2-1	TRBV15	TGTGCCACCAGCGCGGTCCGGGGCTACAATGAGCAGTTCTTC	CATSAVRGYNEQFF
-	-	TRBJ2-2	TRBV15	TGTGCCACCAGCAGAGATAAGACTGCCGGGGAGCTGTTTTTT	CATSRDKTAGELFF
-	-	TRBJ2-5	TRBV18	TGTGCCAGCTCACCGGGTCGGGGGGCAGAGACCCAGTACTTC	CASSPGRGAETQYF
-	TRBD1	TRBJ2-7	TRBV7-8	TGTGCCAGCAGCTGGGGACAGGGGGGTACCTACGAGCAGTACTTC	CASSWGQGGTYEQYF
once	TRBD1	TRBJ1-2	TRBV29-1	TGCAGCGCGGGGGACAGGGGGCCCGGGGGCTACACCTTC	CSAGDRGPGGYTF
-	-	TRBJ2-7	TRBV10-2	TGCGCCAGCAGTGGTGGGGTTCCTGGGTGGAGCTACGAGCAGTACTTC	CASSGGVPGWSYEQYF
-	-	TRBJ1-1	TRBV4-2	TGTGCCAGCAGCCAACAAACAGGGACAAGCATCACTGAAGCTTTCTTT	CASSQQTGTSITEAFF
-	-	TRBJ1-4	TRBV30	TGTGCCTGGAGTCAGAGAACTAATGAAAAACTGTTTTTT	CAWSQRTNEKLFF
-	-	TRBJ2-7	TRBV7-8	TGTGCCAGCAGCTTAAACGGAGTTGGGGGGTACGAGCAGTACTTC	CASSLNGVGGYEQYF
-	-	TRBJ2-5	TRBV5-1	TGCGCCAGCAGCCCCGGGGCAGTAAGTGGTCCGGAGACCCAGTACTTC	CASSPGAVSGPETQYF
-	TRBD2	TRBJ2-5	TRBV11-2	TGTGCCAGCAGCTGGAGCGGGGGGGGAGAGACCCAGTACTTC	CASSWSGGGETQYF
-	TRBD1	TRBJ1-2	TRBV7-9	TGTGCCAGCAGCTCATGGGACAGGGGATCTGGCTACACCTTC	CASSSWDRGSGYTF
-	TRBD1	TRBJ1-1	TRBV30	TGTGCCTGGGACCGGGACAGGGGGAACACTGAAGCTTTCTTT	CAWDRDRGNTEAFF
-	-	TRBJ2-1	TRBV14	TGTGCCAGCAGCCCTCGGGGCGGCAGGGGGGATGAGCAGTTCTTC	CASSPRGGRGDEQFF
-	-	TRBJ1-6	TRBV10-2	TGCGCCAGCAGTGAGTCTCGTGGTCTCCACTTT	CASSESRGLHF
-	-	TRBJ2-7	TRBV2	TGTGCCAGCAGGACGTCTCCCTCCCTCGGGGAGCAGTACTTC	CASRTSPSLGEQYF
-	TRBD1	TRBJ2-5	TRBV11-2	TGTGCCAGCAGCTTTACCGGGACAGGGGAAGAGACCCAGTACTTC	CASSFTGTGEETQYF
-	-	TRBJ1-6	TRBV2	TGTGCCAGCAGGGCCCCCAACTTGGGGGCTCTCCACTTT	CASRAPNLGALHF
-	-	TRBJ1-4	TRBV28	TGTGCCAGCAATCGGGGCCCAGGGGCTAATGAAAAACTGTTTTTT	CASNRGPGANEKLFF
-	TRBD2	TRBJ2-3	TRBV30	TGTGCCTGGAAGGCTAGCGGGGGGGCGACAGATACGCAGTATTTT	CAWKASGGATDTQYF
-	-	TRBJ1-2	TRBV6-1	TGTGCCAGCAGTGAAGCCCCGGGACGTTTCTATGGCTACACCTTC	CASSEAPGRFYGYTF